This is a list of T cell receptor beta chains from one sample in a study of CD8 T cells in Susac syndrome. TCRdb itself ran the immunoSEQ multiplex PCR reads through MiXCR, one entry per CDR3 protein. Of more than 95,000 distinct CDR3 sequences in the sample, about 93% were seen once. Sequenced sample: CD4+ T cells from PBMCs. These receptors were obtained from a human donor in good health. Each CDR3 is given with its conserved first and last residue. The D gene is left open where the match is weak. Only some rows state a clone size, as once, few, many or a class for expanded clones.

abundance	d_gene	j_gene	v_gene	len	CDR3nt	CDR3aa
once	TRBD1	TRBJ1-1	TRBV25-1	14	TGTGCCAGCAGTGCCCCAGGGGGCCATAGTGAAGCTTTCTTT	CASSAPGGHSEAFF
-	-	TRBJ2-2	TRBV2	14	TGTGCCAGCAGTTCTGTCCTGAACACCGGGGAGCTGTTTTTT	CASSSVLNTGELFF
-	-	TRBJ2-7	TRBV20-1	14	TGCAGTGCTAAAGACTGGAGCGGCTCCTACGAGCAGTACTTC	CSAKDWSGSYEQYF
-	-	TRBJ2-7	TRBV5-1	15	TGCGCCAGCAGCTTTGGGGGGCCCAACTCCTACGAGCAGTACTTC	CASSFGGPNSYEQYF
once	TRBD1	TRBJ2-3	TRBV4-3	15	TGCGCCAGCAGCCAAGAGGGACAGAACACAGATACGCAGTATTTT	CASSQEGQNTDTQYF
-	-	TRBJ2-1	TRBV23-1	12	TGCGCCAGCAGTCTACCAGGGATTTGGCAGTTCTTC	CASSLPGIWQFF
-	-	TRBJ2-2	TRBV30	10	TGTGCCTGCTGCGGGCGGGAGCTGTTTTTT	CACCGRELFF
-	-	TRBJ1-3	TRBV12-3/TRBV12-4	13	TGTGCCAGCAGTCCAGGACAGAAAAACACCATATATTTT	CASSPGQKNTIYF
-	-	TRBJ1-1	TRBV5-1	13	TGCGCCAGCACCATACAGGGGAACACTGAAGCTTTCTTT	CASTIQGNTEAFF
-	-	TRBJ1-2	TRBV6-2/TRBV6-3	14	TGTGCCAGCAGTTACCTGGGATATGACTATGGCTACACCTTC	CASSYLGYDYGYTF
-	TRBD2	TRBJ2-7	TRBV20-1	14	TGCAGTGCTAGGGATCTAGCGGGAGCTAACGAGCAGTACTTC	CSARDLAGANEQYF
-	-	TRBJ1-5	TRBV18	15	TGTGCCAGCTCCCCGGGGGTTCATAGCAATCAGCCCCAGCATTTT	CASSPGVHSNQPQHF
-	TRBD2	TRBJ2-2	TRBV3-1	15	TGTGCCAGCAGCCATGGTAGCGGGCGCACCGGGGAGCTGTTTTTT	CASSHGSGRTGELFF
-	-	TRBJ1-4	TRBV2	15	TGTGCCAGCAGTGAAGCCGGGGTTTCTAATGAAAAACTGTTTTTT	CASSEAGVSNEKLFF
-	-	TRBJ2-1	TRBV5-1	12	TGCGCCAGCAGCTTTCCCCCAGGTGAGCAGTTCTTC	CASSFPPGEQFF
-	-	TRBJ1-5	TRBV7-2	13	TGTGCCAGCAGCTTAGACCAAAATCAGCCCCAGCATTTT	CASSLDQNQPQHF
-	-	TRBJ1-2	TRBV20-1	15	TGCAGTGCTAGAGACGACAGCCGAGGCCTCTATGGCTACACCTTC	CSARDDSRGLYGYTF
-	TRBD2	TRBJ2-1	TRBV6-5	15	TGTGCCAGCAGTCCCTGGCCTAGCGGGATGGATGAGCAGTTCTTC	CASSPWPSGMDEQFF
-	-	TRBJ2-7	TRBV5-1	14	TGCGCCAGCAGCTTATCACAGAAAGGGGACGAGCAGTACTTC	CASSLSQKGDEQYF
-	-	TRBJ1-3	TRBV4-1	17	TGCGCCAGCAGCCAACCCACCCGCACAGGGACTGGAAACACCATATATTTT	CASSQPTRTGTGNTIYF
-	TRBD2	TRBJ2-2	TRBV5-6	16	TGTGCCAGCAGCCCGTCGGGTAGCGGGAGTGTCGGGGAGCTGTTTTTT	CASSPSGSGSVGELFF
-	-	TRBJ1-5	TRBV4-3	13	TGCGCCAGCAGCCAGGGCTTCAATCAGCCCCAGCATTTT	CASSQGFNQPQHF
-	TRBD1	TRBJ1-4	TRBV2	12	TGTGCCAGCAGTGACACAGGGGGAAAACTGTTTTTT	CASSDTGGKLFF
-	-	TRBJ1-5	TRBV19	13	TGTGCCAGTAGTACCCCGCCAGATCAGCCCCAGCATTTT	CASSTPPDQPQHF
-	-	TRBJ1-5	TRBV29-1	14	TGCAGCGTTGTGCTGGGGGCCGGCAATCAGCCCCAGCATTTT	CSVVLGAGNQPQHF
once	-	TRBJ2-5	TRBV4-1	14	TGCGCCAGCAGCCCCACGGGCCTTCAAGAGACCCAGTACTTC	CASSPTGLQETQYF
-	-	TRBJ1-5	TRBV6-2/TRBV6-3	16	TGTGCCAGCAGTTACTCCCAGGGCCATAGCAATCAGCCCCAGCATTTT	CASSYSQGHSNQPQHF
-	-	TRBJ1-1	TRBV6-5	14	TGTGCCAGCAGTTACTCGAGGGGCGGCACTGAAGCTTTCTTT	CASSYSRGGTEAFF
-	-	TRBJ2-7	TRBV29-1	13	TGCAGCGTTGTCTGGGCAGGGACCTACGAGCAGTACTTC	CSVVWAGTYEQYF
-	TRBD2	TRBJ2-7	TRBV6-1	14	TGTGCCAGCAGTCTAGCGGGAGAGACCTACGAGCAGTACTTC	CASSLAGETYEQYF
-	-	TRBJ1-2	TRBV20-1	13	TGCAGTGCTAGAGACCCTCTGGCGAAGGGCTACACCTTC	CSARDPLAKGYTF
-	TRBD2	TRBJ2-3	TRBV5-1	19	TGCGCCAGCAGCTTGGGCCTAGCGGGAGGACCTTCTAGCACAGATACGCAGTATTTT	CASSLGLAGGPSSTDTQYF
-	-	TRBJ1-2	TRBV3-1	11	TGTGCCAGCAGCCCCGGACAGAGCTACACCTTC	CASSPGQSYTF
once	TRBD1	TRBJ1-1	TRBV10-3	16	TGTGCCAGTACTCCGGGACAGGGTGGGTTGGGGACTGAAGCTTTCTTT	CASTPGQGGLGTEAFF
-	-	TRBJ2-7	TRBV7-9	11	TGTGCCAGCAGCACTATCTACGAGCAGTACTTC	CASSTIYEQYF
once	-	TRBJ2-1	TRBV18	11	TGTGCCAGCGCCGGTGCCAATGAGCAGTTCTTC	CASAGANEQFF
-	TRBD1	TRBJ2-1	TRBV7-2	16	TGTGCCAGCAGCTCACTTCCGGGACAGGGTCATAATGAGCAGTTCTTC	CASSSLPGQGHNEQFF